The 22 T cell receptor beta chains reported below all come from one sample, sequenced in a study of T cell responses to AZD1222 COVID-19 vaccine. TCRdb's copy holds only in-frame clones and misses some; the assay was immunoSEQ multiplex PCR. The sample contains approximately 92,000 clones, approximately 91% of which appear only once. Material: peripheral blood, obtained on day 0 of AZD1222 vaccination. These receptors all stem from an adult in good health.

The V call is TRBV18, the J call TRBJ1-3; weak D call: TRBD1 (6 bases). The V and J ends lost 3 bases and 0 bases respectively, with 6 bases between them. The CDR3 is made up of 14 amino acids. Germline CDR1 and CDR2: KGHSH and LQKENI. The DNA for the CDR3 is TGTGCCAGCTCACCGGACAGCTCTGGAAACACCATATATTTT. Protein product: CASSPDSSGNTIYF. The full variable domain, its missing parts supplied by reference TRBV18 and TRBJ1-3, is NAGVMQNPRHLVRRRGQEARLRCSPMKGHSHVYWYRQLPEEGLKFMVYLQKENIIDESGMPKERFSAEFPKEGPSILRIQQVVRGDSAAYFCASSPDSSGNTIYFGEGSWLTVV.

The gene calls are TRBV28 and TRBJ2-7, with no clear D. V lost 1 base to trimming and J lost 2 bases, with 9 bases between them. The CDR3 is 14 residues long. Germline V gene data show CDR1 as MDHEN and CDR2 as SYDVKM. In DNA form, the CDR3 reads TGTGCCAGCAGTTTATCTCACAACCCCTACGAGCAGTACTTC. It codes for CASSLSHNPYEQYF.

The rearrangement uses TRBV7-3 and TRBJ1-1; the D is unclear. The CDR3 sequence is 14 residues long. Deletions cut 6 bases from V and 5 bases from J, with 16 bases between. The V gene's germline CDR1 is SGHTA and CDR2 FQGTGA. The CDR3 DNA sequence: TGTGCCAGCAGACCCCAGCCCTCCGGGACTGAAGCTTTCTTT. This sequence encodes CASRPQPSGTEAFF.

The chain joins TRBV5-1 to TRBJ2-7; the match to TRBD1 covers 8 bases. The CDR3 totals 17 residues. The junction had 15 bases not matched to a gene; V was cut back by 3 bases and J by 4 bases. Germline V gene data show CDR1 as SGHRS and CDR2 as YFSETQ. CDR3 sequence: CASSWGGGQQGGYEQYF. The CDR3 nucleotides read TGCGCCAGCAGCTGGGGAGGTGGGCAACAGGGGGGTTACGAGCAGTACTTC.

The genes are TRBV7-2 and TRBJ2-1; D is unclear. V gave up 2 bases and J gave up 12 bases, with 11 bases separating them. CDR1 and CDR2 from the germline V gene are SGHTA and FQGNSA. This CDR3 is built from 12 residues. The CDR3 loop reads CASSLPPRAQFF. DNA of the CDR3: TGTGCCAGCAGCTTACCCCCTAGGGCGCAGTTCTTC.

This chain uses TRBV19 with TRBJ2-1; TRBD2 matches 11 bases. The CDR3 extends over 13 amino acids. The ends lost 6 bases at V and 7 bases at J; junction bases unmatched: 2. CDR1 LNHDA and CDR2 SQIVND come from the germline V gene (reference sequence). The CDR3 DNA is TGTGCCAGTAGAAGACTAGCGGGAAATGAGCAGTTCTTC. It translates to CASRRLAGNEQFF.

The chain is built from TRBV27 and TRBJ1-6; 7 bases agree with TRBD1. Trimming removed 10 bases from V and 8 bases from J; junction bases left unmatched: 8. Germline loops: CDR1 MNHEY, CDR2 SMNVEV (reference sequence). The CDR3 is 13 residues long. CDR3 in DNA: TGTGCCATTGGGAGGGGGCGCGATTCACCCCTCCACTTT. This codes for CAIGRGRDSPLHF.

The rearrangement joins TRBV12-3 or TRBV12-4 to TRBJ2-3; TRBD1 agrees at 8 bases. The CDR3 has 13 amino acids. V lost 6 bases to trimming and J lost 1 base; unmatched junction nucleotides: 0. The CDR3: CASRGQGTDTQYF. The CDR3 DNA is TGTGCCAGCAGGGGACAGGGCACAGATACGCAGTATTTT.

This chain links TRBV3-1 (or the pseudogene TRBV3-2) with TRBJ1-2, with TRBD1 as a possible D gene (6 bases). Germline V gives CDR1 LGHDT, CDR2 YNNKEL (reference sequence). The CDR3 has 14 amino acids. Trimming left V 1 base short and J 6 bases short, with 12 bases between. CDR3 residues: CASSQAGTSNGYTF. The CDR3 region has the DNA TGTGCCAGCAGCCAAGCTGGGACATCTAATGGCTACACCTTC.

This clone was seen a few times. The gene calls are TRBV6-4 and TRBJ2-3, with 14 bases identical to TRBD2. This CDR3 is 16 amino acids long. Per germline, CDR1 MRHNA and CDR2 SNTAGT. The V gene end was trimmed by 0 bases and the J gene end by 4 bases; junction bases not matched to a gene: 0. CDR3 loop: CASSDSTSGGADTQYF. CDR3 nucleotide sequence: TGTGCCAGCAGTGACTCGACTAGCGGGGGGGCAGATACGCAGTATTTT.

This clone has a handful of counts. This chain uses TRBV3-1 (or the pseudogene TRBV3-2) with TRBJ2-3; D may be TRBD2 (6 bases). Germline V CDR1 and CDR2: LGHDT, YNNKEL (reference sequence). Deletions cut 4 bases from V and 0 bases from J, with 8 bases between. This CDR3 region has 14 residues. The CDR3 spells CASSLSGSTDTQYF. The CDR3 coding sequence is TGTGCCAGCAGCCTCAGCGGGAGCACAGATACGCAGTATTTT.

The rearrangement uses TRBV2 and TRBJ2-2; either TRBD1 or TRBD2 may fit D (5 bases each). CDR1 and CDR2 (germline): SNHLY, FYNNEI. This CDR3 is built from 14 residues. Trimming took 6 bases from V and 5 from J, leaving 13 bases between them. CDR3 amino acids: CASRNREGTGELFF. CDR3 in DNA: TGTGCCAGCAGGAACCGTGAGGGGACCGGGGAGCTGTTTTTT.

A word on this clone: Mismatch with germline at one junction end may stem from a read error. The chain couples TRBV28 to TRBJ2-1, with a tentative D call TRBD1 (5 bases). The CDR3 covers 11 residues. Looked up from germline, CDR1 is MDHEN and CDR2 is SYDVKM. CDR3 in DNA: TGTGCCAGCAGTCTTAACAGGTTACCGATCTTC. It translates to CASSLNRLPIF.

This clone was found once. The V gene is TRBV29-1, the J gene TRBJ2-3, with 10 bases identical to TRBD2. V was pared by 2 bases and J by 2 bases, with 4 bases of the junction left unmatched. The CDR3 is 15 amino acids. Germline V lookup: CDR1 SQVTM, CDR2 ANQGSEA. In nucleotides, the CDR3 is TGCAGCGTTGAACTAGCGGGGGCCCCCACAGATACGCAGTATTTT. Translation: CSVELAGAPTDTQYF.

By its share, this clone is medium-sized. V usage is TRBV7-9 and J usage is TRBJ2-7, with 8 bases fitting TRBD1. CDR3 length: 14 amino acids. Germline CDR1 reads SEHNR; CDR2 reads FQNEAQ (reference sequence). The V segment lost 3 bases and the J segment 4 bases; nucleotides outside the gene matches: 5. This CDR3 reads CASSLTGVLYEQYF. For the CDR3, the DNA is TGTGCCAGCAGCTTGACAGGGGTGCTTTACGAGCAGTACTTC. Filled out from reference TRBV7-9 and TRBJ2-7, the complete variable domain reads DTGVSQNPRHKITKRGQNVTFRCDPISEHNRLYWYRQTLGQGPEFLTYFQNEAQLEKSRLLSDRFSAERPKGSFSTLEIQRTEQGDSAMYLCASSLTGVLYEQYFGPGTRLTVT.

The chain combines TRBV12-3 or TRBV12-4 with TRBJ2-7; 9 nucleotides match TRBD1. The length of the CDR3 is 12 residues. V shed 6 bases and J 6 bases; nucleotides not matched to a gene: 3. The CDR3, as DNA: TGTGCCAGCAGACAGGGGGCTGGCGAGCAGTACTTC. Amino acid sequence: CASRQGAGEQYF.

This clone has just one count. This CDR3 is CASSPDQMNTEAFF. The CDR3, as DNA: TGTGCCAGCAGCCCAGATCAGATGAACACTGAAGCTTTCTTT. The rearrangement links TRBV7-9 to TRBJ1-1; D is unresolved. This CDR3 spans 14 amino acids. V was cut by 5 bases and J by 0 bases, with 10 bases left in between. Germline V CDR1 and CDR2: SEHNR, FQNEAQ (reference sequence).

The chain combines TRBV6-5 with TRBJ1-2; TRBD1 matches 7 bases. The V and J ends lost 4 bases and 0 bases, in that order; junction bases with no gene match: 5. Germline values: CDR1 MNHEY, CDR2 SVGAGI. This CDR3 comprises 15 residues. CDR3 residues: CASSSPRGANYGYTF. In DNA form, the CDR3 reads TGTGCCAGCAGTTCACCCAGGGGGGCTAACTATGGCTACACCTTC.

The chain joins TRBV3-1 (or the pseudogene TRBV3-2) to TRBJ1-1; 8 nucleotides line up with TRBD1. Unmatched junction bases numbered 13, after V lost 3 bases and J lost 10 bases. The CDR3 extends over 15 amino acids. Germline CDR1 reads LGHDT; CDR2 reads YNNKEL (reference sequence). For the CDR3, the DNA is TGTGCCAGCAGCCATCAACAGGACAGGGAATTCGGAGCTTTCTTT. This gives the protein CASSHQQDREFGAFF.

The chain joins TRBV5-1 to TRBJ1-4; D ambiguous. V was cut by 2 bases and J by 7 bases, with 9 bases left in between. Germline CDR1 reads SGHRS; CDR2 reads YFSETQ. The CDR3 contains 13 residues. CDR3 sequence (DNA): TGCGCCAGCAGCTTATCATCAGGTGAAAAACTGTTTTTT. It translates to CASSLSSGEKLFF.

The genes are TRBV6-5 and TRBJ2-7, with TRBD1 as a possible D gene (6 bases). The CDR3 covers 14 residues. The germline V gene has CDR1 MNHEY and CDR2 SVGAGI. Trimming removed 2 bases from V and 6 bases from J, with 14 bases in between. CDR3 in amino acids: CASSYNEGVREQYF. The CDR3 bases are TGTGCCAGCAGTTACAATGAGGGGGTGCGCGAGCAGTACTTC.

This clone was observed once. The rearrangement uses TRBV5-1 and TRBJ2-7; 9 bases map to TRBD1. Germline V CDR1 and CDR2: SGHRS, YFSETQ. V dropped 0 bases and J dropped 6; count of bases not matched to a gene: 7. This CDR3 is built from 15 residues. CDR3 DNA sequence: TGCGCCAGCAGCTTGGCTGGGACAGGGACCCCCGAGCAGTACTTC. It translates to CASSLAGTGTPEQYF.